This T cell receptor beta chain was captured in a study of blood T cell repertoires in COVID-19. Study in general: The samples span acute and convalescent COVID-19 from the United States, Italy and Spain. T cells, B-cell-depleted T cells, or PBMCs supplied cDNA or gDNA.

Profiled with immunoSEQ multiplex PCR; TCRdb holds only in-frame clones, not every one. This sample has tens of thousands of clones; 86% occur once, and the top ten carry about 4.4%. The ends lost 0 bases at V and 5 bases at J; junction bases unmatched: 3. CDR3 length equals 14 residues. Germline V gives CDR1 LNHDA, CDR2 SQIVND (reference sequence). This clonotype was sampled from a man between 45 and 60 years old with active COVID-19. The rearrangement links TRBV19 to TRBJ2-5; 7 bases line up with TRBD2. Material for sequencing was peripheral blood. CDR3: CASSIDWGGETQYF. For the CDR3, the DNA is TGTGCCAGTAGTATAGATTGGGGGGGGGAGACCCAGTACTTC.